This T cell receptor beta chain was sequenced for a study of T-cell reconstitution after alpha-beta-depleted transplantation in children. Study results and limitations: After transplant, high TCRbeta diversity at day 60 in some patients arose from surviving recipient T cells and thymic progenitors. T-cell counts and diversity were attributed mostly to newly produced T cells one year after transplant.

The CDR3 is made up of 18 amino acids. Trimming at V came to 2 bases and at J to 0 bases, leaving 6 bases not matched to a gene. Germline CDR1 reads SGHAT; CDR2 reads FQNNGV. TCRbeta library construction was performed incorporating unique molecular identifiers. A single record per CDR3 protein comes from TCRdb applying MiXCR to the PCR reads. The sample records about 110,000 distinct CDR3 sequences, about 6.5% being singletons. There are a few counts of this clonotype. The antigen remains undetermined. The sequenced sample was PBMCs, mostly from graft donor cells, obtained 360 days after TCRalphabeta/CD19-depleted stem cell transplant. This sequence joins TRBV11-2 and TRBJ2-6, with TRBD1 identical over 8 bases. This TCR was sampled from a male patient between 2 and 10 years old who had a stem cell transplant for acute lymphoblastic leukemia, so the T cells may come from the graft donor. For the CDR3, the DNA is TGTGCCAGCAGCTTAAAGGACAGGGCCCTCTCTGGGGCCAACGTCCTGACTTTC. Translation: CASSLKDRALSGANVLTF.